The 9 T cell receptor beta chains listed next were all sequenced from one sample in a study of T cells expressing NK-cell markers. After re-calling the 5' RACE reads, TCRdb lists one entry per CDR3 protein, DNA absent. The sample has about 460,000 distinct CDR3 sequences. The sequencing input was blood T cells: a sorted CD56 or NKG2C T cell subset, CD4+ or CD8+ T cells, or bulk PBMC T cells (not recorded which). These receptors all come from a woman aged 50 to 60 in good health.

The rearrangement links TRBV4-1 to TRBJ1-2. The CDR3 is 16 residues long. Germline CDR1 is MGHRA and CDR2 is YSYEKL. The CDR3 region is CASSQTERRTNYGYTF.

This sequence joins TRBV3-1 and TRBJ2-7. The CDR3 totals 14 residues. Germline V gives CDR1 LGHDT, CDR2 YNNKEL (reference sequence). CDR3 region: CASSQISRDYEQYF.

The V and J genes are TRBV5-1 and TRBJ2-3; without DNA, the TCRdb call of TRBD2 cannot be checked. Germline CDR1 SGHRS, CDR2 YFSETQ. This CDR3 region has 15 residues. CDR3 in amino acids: CASSSRDFTPDTQYF.

The J gene is TRBJ2-1, the V gene TRBV10-3; the TCRdb D gene call, TRBD2, has no DNA to confirm it. Germline V gene data show CDR1 as ENHRY and CDR2 as SYGVKD. The CDR3 has 17 residues. Here the CDR3 reads CAISDNAIGRGYPEQFF.

The rearrangement joins TRBV15 to TRBJ1-1; the TRBD1 assignment by TCRdb is unverifiable without DNA. The CDR3 has 14 amino acids. Germline V gene data show CDR1 as LNHNV and CDR2 as YYDKDF (reference sequence). The CDR3 protein is CATSRDGRQTEAFF.

The chain uses TRBV6-6 and TRBJ2-7; TCRdb's D call of TRBD2 is untestable without DNA. The CDR3 has 16 residues. The germline V gene encodes CDR1 MNHNY and CDR2 SVGAGI (reference sequence). The CDR3 sequence: CASRTHGLAASYEQYF.

This rearrangement joins TRBV5-1 to TRBJ1-2; the D call of TRBD1 rests on TCRdb alone, since no DNA is present to check it. The CDR3 runs 14 residues. Germline loops: CDR1 SGHRS, CDR2 YFSETQ. CDR3 protein: CASSGVQGSYGYTF.

The V and J genes are TRBV3-1 and TRBJ2-2. The germline CDR1 and CDR2 sequences are LGHDT and YNNKEL (reference sequence). The CDR3 is 15 amino acids. CDR3 protein: CASSLSPGITGELFF.

This chain uses TRBV20-1 with TRBJ2-7. The CDR3 is 13 amino acids. Germline loops: CDR1 DFQATT, CDR2 SNEGSKA (reference sequence). CDR3 sequence reads: CSARYSSSYEQYF.